The TCR beta chain under discussion was sequenced for a study of cytomegalovirus exposure and HLA in healthy donors. Whole-study context: Some 85 million unique TCRs from HLA-typed donors were held in an early data release. General study points: It was reportedly the case that the classifier diagnosed cytomegalovirus status with high specificity and sensitivity. In a later analysis, at a false discovery rate of 0.05, fewer than 20,000 TCR beta sequences matched HLA alleles.

A few counts support this clone. Its antigen is undetermined. The study ran its PCR with 60 Vbeta and 13 Jbeta primers. Using immunoSEQ multiplex PCR, the repertoire was profiled, and TCRdb retains in-frame clones only, with some absent. Among roughly 190,000 clones, about 62% were seen once, and the ten largest hold around 3.2%. Sample: PBMCs. The receptor comes from a man aged 35-49 years in good health and CMV-seronegative.

CDR3 in amino acids: CASSVDSYNEQFF. DNA for the CDR3: TGTGCCAGCAGTGTCGACAGCTACAATGAGCAGTTCTTC. The chain joins TRBV6-1 to TRBJ2-1; the D gene is possibly TRBD1 (5 bases). The CDR3 consists of 13 residues. Germline lookup yields CDR1 MNHNS and CDR2 SASEGT. Deletions cut 4 bases from V and 3 bases from J, with 7 bases between.